This TCR beta chain came from a study of blood T cell repertoires in COVID-19. CDR3 length: 13 residues. Germline V lookup: CDR1 GTSNPN, CDR2 SVGIG (reference sequence). Deletions cut 0 bases from V and 6 bases from J, with 11 bases between. Measured with immunoSEQ multiplex PCR; TCRdb has only the in-frame clones, and not every one. The data hold 150,000 to 200,000 clones, with approximately 80% observed a single time. This chain connects TRBV30 to TRBJ1-1, with a possible D match to TRBD1 (5 bases). The origin of this receptor is a man in his forties or fifties who had recovered from COVID-19. The source material was PBMCs or T cells enriched from blood (not recorded which). The CDR3 sequence: CAWSVGAGPEAFF. The DNA for the CDR3 is TGTGCCTGGAGTGTTGGGGCAGGGCCTGAAGCTTTCTTT.